One and the same sample provided the 3 T cell receptor beta chains below, sequenced in a study of blood T cell repertoires in COVID-19. Only in-frame clones appear in the TCRdb table, and some are missing; sequencing was by immunoSEQ multiplex PCR. The sample holds 260,000 or so clones, roughly 85% seen once. Sequencing was carried out using PBMCs or T cells enriched from blood (not recorded which). The receptors here all came from a woman aged 40 to 50 who had been exposed to COVID-19.

The CDR3 DNA reads TGTGCCAGCAGCTCTAAGACTGAGACAGTTTCGCAGTACTTC. Protein: CASSSKTETVSQYF. The chain combines TRBV7-8 with TRBJ2-7; D possibly corresponds to TRBD1 (5 bases). V was shortened by 4 bases and J by 9 bases, with 19 bases between the two germline ends. CDR1 and CDR2 from the germline V gene are SGHVS and FQNEAQ. The CDR3 spans 14 residues.

The rearrangement joins TRBV2 to TRBJ2-3, with D maybe TRBD2 (5 bases). The CDR3 totals 15 residues. Germline lookup yields CDR1 SNHLY and CDR2 FYNNEI. Trimming removed 3 bases at V and 2 bases at J, with 12 bases between. The CDR3 is CASSDTLGVTDTQYF. The CDR3 bases are TGTGCCAGCAGTGACACCCTCGGGGTCACAGATACGCAGTATTTT. Full variable domain (outside the CDR3, taken from reference TRBV2 and TRBJ2-3): EPEVTQTPSHQVTQMGQEVILRCVPISNHLYFYWYRQILGQKVEFLVSFYNNEISEKSEIFDDQFSVERPDGSNFTLKIRSTKLEDSAMYFCASSDTLGVTDTQYFGPGTRLTVL.

This clone has a single count. The chain carries TRBV11-2 and TRBJ2-1; TRBD2 matches 12 bases. This CDR3 contains 19 residues. V lost 4 bases and J lost 4; bases outside the gene matches: 14. CDR1 and CDR2 from the germline V gene are SGHAT and FQNNGV. CDR3 DNA sequence: TGTGCCAGCAGCTCCTTACGGACTAGCGGGGCCTTTTTATACAATGAGCAGTTCTTC. Translation: CASSSLRTSGAFLYNEQFF.